Shown below are 22 T cell receptor beta chains from a single sample sequenced in a study of blood T cell repertoires in COVID-19. Clones were read by immunoSEQ multiplex PCR, and TCRdb kept only the in-frame ones, dropping some. The sample includes around 130,000 clones, around 85% of them seen just once. Sequenced material: peripheral blood. These receptors were obtained from a human donor in a cohort sampled during active COVID-19.

A remark on this clone: The sample has other DNA sequences that encode this CDR3 too. The chain is built from TRBV7-9 and TRBJ1-2; TRBD1 matches 8 bases. CDR3 length equals 14 residues. V lost 5 bases to trimming and J lost 3 bases; unmatched junction nucleotides: 5. The germline CDR1 and CDR2 sequences are SEHNR and FQNEAQ (reference sequence). CDR3 sequence: CASSLGQVDYGYTF. The CDR3 DNA is TGTGCCAGCAGCCTGGGACAGGTAGACTATGGCTACACCTTC.

This chain connects TRBV19 to TRBJ2-5; TRBD2 matches 8 bases. With 4 bases clipped from V and 0 bases from J, the junction kept 7 bases outside the gene matches. The CDR3 is made up of 16 amino acids. Per the germline V gene, CDR1 is LNHDA and CDR2 is SQIVND (reference sequence). The CDR3 nucleotides are TGTGCCAGTAGTACCGCCGGGACTAGGAACCAAGAGACCCAGTACTTC. It is translated as CASSTAGTRNQETQYF.

The sample holds one count of this clone. J is TRBJ2-5 and V is TRBV27; 8 nucleotides match TRBD1. V dropped 3 bases and J dropped 8; count of bases not matched to a gene: 14. CDR3 length equals 16 residues. Germline values: CDR1 MNHEY, CDR2 SMNVEV (reference sequence). CDR3 amino acids: CASSLAFDRGASTQYF. The DNA for the CDR3 is TGTGCCAGCAGTTTGGCCTTCGACAGGGGAGCCTCTACCCAGTACTTC.

The rearrangement uses TRBV27 and TRBJ1-6; tentatively, D is TRBD1 (5 bases). V lost 6 bases and J lost 2, with 11 bases in between. This CDR3 spans 15 amino acids. Germline loops: CDR1 MNHEY, CDR2 SMNVEV (reference sequence). The DNA for the CDR3 is TGTGCCAGCAGACCAACAGGAACCTATAATTCACCCCTCCACTTT. It is translated as CASRPTGTYNSPLHF.

The chain has TRBV5-6 and TRBJ2-3; the match to TRBD1 covers 11 bases. CDR1 is SGHDT, CDR2 YYEEEE, per germline. The V segment lost 4 bases and the J segment 5 bases; nucleotides outside the gene matches: 9. The CDR3 runs 16 residues. The CDR3: CASSVYRGQGVDTQYF. The CDR3 coding sequence is TGTGCCAGCAGCGTATACCGGGGACAGGGGGTAGATACGCAGTATTTT.

V is TRBV4-3 and J is TRBJ2-1; D not certain. V dropped 4 bases and J dropped 0 bases, with 13 bases sitting between them. The CDR3 is made up of 16 amino acids. CDR1 is LGHNA, CDR2 YSLEER, per germline. CDR3 region: CASSLATGASYNEQFF. Here the CDR3 DNA reads TGCGCCAGCAGCCTTGCCACGGGTGCCTCCTACAATGAGCAGTTCTTC.

The sample holds a few counts of this clone. Other DNA sequences in the same sample also yield this CDR3. The CDR3 coding sequence is TGTGCCAGCATGGGACAGGGGGCATGGAAAGCTTTCTTT. It specifies CASMGQGAWKAFF. This chain connects TRBV10-3 to TRBJ1-1, with 12 positions matching TRBD1. Germline loops: CDR1 ENHRY, CDR2 SYGVKD. The CDR3 is 13 amino acids. V lost 10 bases, J lost 9 bases, and 9 bases stayed unmatched.

This rearrangement joins TRBV21-1 to TRBJ2-7; TRBD1 is the table's D call and was not checked against the DNA. TRBV21-1 is annotated as a pseudogene. The CDR3 length is 15 residues. CDR3 coding DNA: TGTGCCAGCAGCATCCTAGCCCGAGGGGGCCACGAGCAGTACTTC. Its translation: CASSILARGGHEQYF.

In its sample, this clone was seen once. This chain connects TRBV5-6 to TRBJ2-2; TRBD1 might be the D (6 bases). The CDR3 spans 17 residues. V was pared by 7 bases and J by 2 bases, with 21 bases between. Germline V gene lookup returns CDR1 SGHDT and CDR2 YYEEEE. For the CDR3, the DNA is TGTGCCAGCCATGACCCCGCGACAGGAAGCAACACCGGGGAGCTGTTTTTT. Protein product: CASHDPATGSNTGELFF. The full variable domain, in which reference TRBV5-6 and TRBJ2-2 provide the parts outside the CDR3, is DAGVTQSPTHLIKTRGQQVTLRCSPKSGHDTVSWYQQALGQGPQFIFQYYEEEERQRGNFPDRFSGHQFPNYSSELNVNALLLGDSALYLCASHDPATGSNTGELFFGEGSRLTVL.

V gene TRBV6-1 combines with J gene TRBJ2-7, with TRBD1 identical over 9 bases. The germline gives CDR1 MNHNS, CDR2 SASEGT. CDR3 length: 14 amino acids. V shed 3 bases and J 6 bases; nucleotides not matched to a gene: 6. This CDR3 reads CASSDRDRESEQYV. CDR3 DNA sequence: TGTGCCAGCAGTGACCGGGACAGGGAATCCGAGCAGTACGTC.

This chain connects TRBV9 to TRBJ2-5; 10 bases are a match to TRBD2. The CDR3 consists of 16 residues. V was clipped by 0 bases and J by 5 bases; unmatched bases: 7. Germline CDR1 reads SGDLS; CDR2 reads YYNGEE. CDR3 bases: TGTGCCAGCAGCGTAGTGGGGAGCGGGGGGGCTGAGACCCAGTACTTC. This codes for CASSVVGSGGAETQYF.

This clone was seen just once. The V and J genes are TRBV15 and TRBJ1-1; TRBD1 agrees at 8 bases. J gave up 1 base and V 2 bases, and 6 bases lay outside the gene matches. Per germline, CDR1 LNHNV and CDR2 YYDKDF (reference sequence). The CDR3 runs 16 residues. CDR3 in DNA: TGTGCCACCAGCAGAAGGACAGGGACAGGGAACACTGAAGCTTTCTTT. It encodes CATSRRTGTGNTEAFF. The full variable domain, with the rest looked up from reference TRBV15 and TRBJ1-1, is DAMVIQNPRYQVTQFGKPVTLSCSQTLNHNVMYWYQQKSSQAPKLLFHYYDKDFNNEADTPDNFQSRRPNTSFCFLDIRSPGLGDTAMYLCATSRRTGTGNTEAFFGQGTRLTVV.

This clone was seen just once. V gene TRBV5-1 combines with J gene TRBJ2-2; 9 bases are a match to TRBD1. The CDR3 consists of 21 residues. Unmatched junction bases numbered 19, after V lost 3 bases and J lost 1 base. Germline CDR1 is SGHRS and CDR2 is YFSETQ. The CDR3 spells CASSWGPGGQGQSKNTGELFF. In nucleotides, the CDR3 is TGCGCCAGCAGCTGGGGGCCGGGGGGACAGGGCCAATCCAAGAACACCGGGGAGCTGTTTTTT.

The chain joins TRBV24-1 to TRBJ1-5; D possibly corresponds to TRBD1 (5 bases). Trimming took off 3 bases at V and 3 bases at J, with 14 bases between the two ends. The CDR3 spans 16 residues. Germline CDR1 reads KGHDR; CDR2 reads SFDVKD. In nucleotides, the CDR3 is TGTGCCACCAGTGATCCAACCACAGGAGACAATCAGCCCCAGCATTTT. Protein: CATSDPTTGDNQPQHF.

The genes are TRBV5-1 and TRBJ2-2, with 10 bases fitting TRBD2. Trimming cost V 6 bases and J 4 bases; bases outside gene matches: 12. This CDR3 is 17 amino acids long. CDR1 is SGHRS and CDR2 is YFSETQ in the germline V gene. For the CDR3, the DNA is TGCGCCAGCACGGTGGGGCTAGCGGGAGTCGGCACCGGGGAGCTGTTTTTT. Its translation is CASTVGLAGVGTGELFF.

The chain carries TRBV24-1 and TRBJ1-5; D is perhaps TRBD1 (6 bases). The CDR3 runs 14 residues. The ends were cut back, 4 bases at V and 9 bases at J, with 15 bases in the middle. CDR1 is KGHDR, CDR2 SFDVKD, per germline. Here the CDR3 reads CATSDWGGQGPQHF. CDR3 in DNA: TGTGCCACCAGTGACTGGGGGGGCCAAGGGCCCCAGCATTTT.

This chain connects TRBV19 to TRBJ1-4; D is unclear. The CDR3 consists of 15 residues. V was clipped by 3 bases and J by 4 bases, with 12 bases between them. Germline CDR1 is LNHDA and CDR2 is SQIVND (reference sequence). The chain's CDR3 is CASSIATEYNEKLFF. The CDR3 coding sequence is TGTGCCAGTAGTATCGCAACAGAGTATAATGAAAAACTGTTTTTT.

The chain employs TRBV12-3 or TRBV12-4 and TRBJ2-7, with D unresolved. Trimming pared 2 bases from V and 5 bases from J, leaving 10 bases between. The CDR3 is 13 residues long. DNA of the CDR3: TGTGCCAGCAGTTTATCTCTGGGCGACGAGCAGTACTTC. Translation gives CASSLSLGDEQYF.

The chain carries TRBV7-6 and TRBJ1-4; D call uncertain. CDR1 SGHVS and CDR2 FNYEAQ come from the germline V gene. V dropped 2 bases and J dropped 6 bases, with 10 bases sitting between them. CDR3 length equals 14 residues. CDR3 residues: CASSLLRGDEKLFF. For the CDR3, the DNA is TGTGCCAGCAGCTTACTGCGAGGCGATGAAAAACTGTTTTTT.

This chain uses TRBV5-4 with TRBJ2-1; 8 bases align to TRBD2. The trim removed 6 bases at V and 4 bases at J, leaving 9 bases unmatched. This CDR3 is 15 amino acids long. Per the germline V gene, CDR1 is SGHNT and CDR2 is YYREEE (reference sequence). The CDR3 here is CASTRRGGQYNEQFF. In DNA form, the CDR3 reads TGTGCCAGCACAAGGCGCGGGGGGCAGTACAATGAGCAGTTCTTC.

This chain joins TRBV2 and TRBJ1-1, with a tentative D call TRBD1 (6 bases). V was pared by 4 bases and J by 4 bases, with 7 bases between. Germline loops: CDR1 SNHLY, CDR2 FYNNEI. The CDR3 loop spans 12 amino acids. The DNA for the CDR3 is TGTGCCAGCAGTGGGACAGTCACTGAAGCTTTCTTT. This codes for CASSGTVTEAFF.

The V and J genes are TRBV11-2 and TRBJ2-7; 14 nucleotides line up with TRBD2. The junction had 9 bases not matched to a gene; V was cut back by 1 base and J by 7 bases. CDR1 SGHAT and CDR2 FQNNGV come from the germline V gene. The CDR3 totals 17 residues. CDR3 DNA: TGTGCCAGCAGCTTAGGAGGACTAGCGGGAGGTCCTTGGGAGCAGTACGTC. This sequence encodes CASSLGGLAGGPWEQYV.